Shown below are 2 T cell receptor beta chains from a single sample sequenced in a study of beta chain features in type 1 diabetes. Points from the study as a whole: When Type 1 diabetes patients were examined, their TCRB CDR3s proved moderately but significantly shorter in all four CD4+ subsets.

Sequenced material consisted of expressed TCRB transcripts (all of the isolated RNA was reverse transcribed). Here immunoSEQ multiplex PCR was the method, and the copy in TCRdb shows in-frame clones only, minus some. Among about 27,000 clones listed, roughly 50% were seen once. No cognate antigen is known for these TCRs. The material sequenced was Tregs from blood. Receptors originate from a woman between 18 and 29 years old with type 1 diabetes.

The chain employs TRBV7-2 and TRBJ1-5; maybe TRBD1 (6 bases). CDR1 SGHTA and CDR2 FQGNSA come from the germline V gene. The CDR3 has 14 amino acids. Trimming removed 2 bases from V and 5 bases from J, with 10 bases in between. CDR3 in amino acids: CASSLYRADQPQHF. The CDR3 DNA sequence: TGTGCCAGCAGCTTATACAGGGCGGATCAGCCCCAGCATTTT. The full variable domain, in which reference TRBV7-2 and TRBJ1-5 provide the parts outside the CDR3, is GAGVSQSPSNKVTEKGKDVELRCDPISGHTALYWYRQSLGQGLEFLIYFQGNSAPDKSGLPSDRFSAERTGGSVSTLTIQRTQQEDSAVYLCASSLYRADQPQHFGDGTRLSIL.

V usage is TRBV6-6 and J usage is TRBJ2-2, with TRBD2 as a possible D gene (5 bases). The CDR3 covers 15 residues. The germline V gene encodes CDR1 MNHNY and CDR2 SVGAGI (reference sequence). V gave up 0 bases and J gave up 10 bases, with 15 bases separating them. Here the CDR3 reads CASSYSSLAESELFF. The CDR3 DNA follows: TGTGCCAGCAGTTACTCGTCCCTAGCCGAATCGGAGCTGTTTTTT.